This TCR beta chain stems from a study of early T cells in non-severe SARS-CoV-2 infection. Turning to the study itself: Sequenced material consisted of bulk RNA (from unsorted whole blood), and chains were unpaired. Study-wide findings and caveats: CD4 and private specificities were missed by VDJdb matching, which favored anti-spike CD8 responses.

This CDR3 contains 13 residues. Trimming removed 1 base from V and 5 bases from J, with 8 bases in between. Germline V gives CDR1 LGHDT, CDR2 YNNKEL (reference sequence). For this clonotype: Its specificity is not known.

Each cDNA molecule carried a unique molecular identifier. TCRdb processed the 5' RACE reads anew with MiXCR; each CDR3 protein has one entry. The data show about 61,000 distinct CDR3 sequences, about 10% seen once. This clonotype originated in an adult who was a healthcare worker with PCR-confirmed SARS-CoV-2 infection or an uninfected control (not recorded which). The sample consisted of whole blood. The V call is TRBV3-1, the J call TRBJ2-5, with unresolved D. The CDR3 sequence: CASSQVLVETQYF. CDR3 sequence (DNA): TGTGCCAGCAGCCAAGTTCTCGTGGAGACCCAGTACTTC.